Shown below are 22 T cell receptor beta chains from a single sample sequenced in a study of long-term antiretroviral therapy in people with HIV. The libraries were made with immunoSEQ v3.0 at survey level. TCRdb keeps only in-frame clones here, not all; method: immunoSEQ multiplex PCR. Among about 27,000 clones listed, roughly 80% were seen once. The sample consisted of unsorted PBMCs, taken 0.8 years before starting antiretroviral therapy. These TCRs come from a man in his late teens or twenties with HIV.

The V gene is TRBV9, the J gene TRBJ2-1, with TRBD2 matching over 11 bases. V was pared by 0 bases and J by 10 bases, with 6 bases of the junction left unmatched. Per the germline V gene, CDR1 is SGDLS and CDR2 is YYNGEE. CDR3 length: 15 amino acids. The CDR3 reads CASSVGLAGSREQFF. In DNA form, the CDR3 reads TGTGCCAGCAGCGTAGGACTAGCGGGGTCAAGGGAGCAGTTCTTC. Looking up the rest from reference TRBV9 and TRBJ2-1 gives the full variable domain: DSGVTQTPKHLITATGQRVTLRCSPRSGDLSVYWYQQSLDQGLQFLIQYYNGEERAKGNILERFSAQQFPDLHSELNLSSLELGDSALYFCASSVGLAGSREQFFGPGTRLTVL.

This clone appeared a few times. The chain carries TRBV5-1 and TRBJ2-2; D is unresolved. Germline CDR1 is SGHRS and CDR2 is YFSETQ. Trimming stripped 0 bases from V and 3 bases from J, with 9 bases between. This CDR3 contains 15 residues. CDR3 region: CASSLGDSDTGELFF. The CDR3 bases are TGCGCCAGCAGCTTGGGAGACTCAGACACCGGGGAGCTGTTTTTT.

The V and J genes are TRBV18 and TRBJ2-6, with D tentatively TRBD1 (6 bases). The CDR3 contains 18 residues. The V end was cut by 4 bases, the J end by 0 bases, with 16 bases between. The germline CDR1 and CDR2 sequences are KGHSH and LQKENI. The CDR3 region is CASSQASGANSGANVLTF. Written as DNA, the CDR3 is TGTGCCAGCTCACAGGCCTCAGGGGCTAACTCTGGGGCCAACGTCCTGACTTTC.

The genes are TRBV18 and TRBJ2-1; 7 nucleotides match TRBD2. This CDR3 has 14 amino acids. V shed 5 bases and J 5 bases; nucleotides not matched to a gene: 6. Germline V CDR1 and CDR2: KGHSH, LQKENI. CDR3 region: CASSVGLADNEQFF. The CDR3 DNA follows: TGTGCCAGCTCAGTAGGCCTAGCGGACAATGAGCAGTTCTTC. Variable domain in full (rest from reference TRBV18 and TRBJ2-1): NAGVMQNPRHLVRRRGQEARLRCSPMKGHSHVYWYRQLPEEGLKFMVYLQKENIIDESGMPKERFSAEFPKEGPSILRIQQVVRGDSAAYFCASSVGLADNEQFFGPGTRLTVL.

The rearrangement links TRBV14 to TRBJ2-1; a possible D gene is TRBD1 (6 bases). The CDR3 loop spans 15 amino acids. Germline CDR1 and CDR2: SGHDN and FVKESK. With 5 bases removed from V and 6 bases from J, the gap between germline ends came to 17 bases. CDR3 sequence reads: CASSSTGSPFNEQFF. The CDR3 DNA is TGTGCCAGCAGCTCCACAGGGTCCCCCTTCAATGAGCAGTTCTTC. Drawing the rest from reference TRBV14 and TRBJ2-1, the complete variable domain is EAGVTQFPSHSVIEKGQTVTLRCDPISGHDNLYWYRRVMGKEIKFLLHFVKESKQDESGMPNNRFLAERTGGTYSTLKVQPAELEDSGVYFCASSSTGSPFNEQFFGPGTRLTVL.

The chain uses TRBV6-1 and TRBJ1-2, with TRBD1 as a possible D gene (6 bases). Germline-derived CDR1 and CDR2 are MNHNS and SASEGT. The germline V and J ends were trimmed by 3 bases and 2 bases, with 13 bases remaining between them. The CDR3 covers 15 residues. CDR3 amino acids: CASSERGGTNYGYTF. In nucleotides, the CDR3 is TGTGCCAGCAGTGAGCGCGGGGGGACAAACTATGGCTACACCTTC.

This chain links TRBV5-6 with TRBJ1-2; no clear D. CDR3 length: 14 residues. The V end lost 5 bases, the J end lost 2 bases, and 13 bases lay between the germline ends. Germline CDR1 and CDR2: SGHDT and YYEEEE. CDR3 nucleotide sequence: TGTGCCAGCAGATTCGGACGCTTAAACTATGGCTACACCTTC. It codes for CASRFGRLNYGYTF.

This clone has only one observation. The gene calls are TRBV19 and TRBJ1-1; D gene uncertain. V gave up 4 bases and J gave up 1 base, with 7 bases separating them. Germline assignment: CDR1 LNHDA and CDR2 SQIVND (reference sequence). The CDR3 is 13 residues long. CDR3 residues: CASSKGENTEAFF. The DNA of the CDR3 is TGTGCCAGTAGTAAGGGCGAGAACACTGAAGCTTTCTTT.

The sample holds one count of this clone. V is TRBV29-1 and J is TRBJ2-7; 7 bases match TRBD1. Trimming cost V 7 bases and J 0 bases; bases outside gene matches: 6. The CDR3 sequence is 13 residues long. The germline CDR1 and CDR2 sequences are SQVTM and ANQGSEA. The CDR3 loop reads CSARQGVSYEQYF. The CDR3 bases are TGCAGCGCCCGACAGGGCGTCTCCTACGAGCAGTACTTC.

V gene TRBV30 combines with J gene TRBJ2-1; the D is unclear. This CDR3 comprises 15 residues. In germline, CDR1 is GTSNPN, CDR2 SVGIG (reference sequence). Deletions cut 1 base from V and 8 bases from J, with 18 bases between. CDR3 residues: CAWSDERPTGDEQFF. CDR3 sequence (DNA): TGTGCCTGGAGTGACGAGCGCCCAACTGGTGATGAGCAGTTCTTC.

This CDR3 reads CASSIGEASGANVLTF. The CDR3 region has the DNA TGTGCCAGTAGTATAGGCGAGGCCTCTGGGGCCAACGTCCTGACTTTC. The rearrangement uses TRBV19 and TRBJ2-6; unclear D gene. This CDR3 contains 16 residues. Deletions cut 1 base from V and 0 bases from J, with 7 bases between. The V gene's germline CDR1 is LNHDA and CDR2 SQIVND (reference sequence).

This clone was seen a handful of times. The CDR3 spells CASSYSPDGSYYGYTF. The CDR3 DNA follows: TGTGCCAGCAGTTACTCCCCCGACGGATCTTACTATGGCTACACCTTC. V gene TRBV6-6 combines with J gene TRBJ1-2; D is ambiguous. CDR1 and CDR2 (germline): MNHNY, SVGAGI (reference sequence). Trimming removed 0 bases from V and 3 bases from J, with 14 bases in between. This CDR3 contains 16 residues.

The rearrangement joins TRBV7-8 to TRBJ1-1; no clear D. With 0 bases removed from V and 5 bases from J, the gap between germline ends came to 7 bases. The CDR3 is 13 amino acids. In germline, CDR1 is SGHVS, CDR2 FQNEAQ. The CDR3 loop is CASSLALGTEAFF. Written as DNA, the CDR3 is TGTGCCAGCAGCTTAGCGCTTGGGACTGAAGCTTTCTTT.

The chain is built from TRBV28 and TRBJ2-5; the D gene is possibly TRBD2 (5 bases). The V end was cut by 7 bases, the J end by 1 base, with 16 bases between. The CDR3 has 15 amino acids. Per germline, CDR1 MDHEN and CDR2 SYDVKM. This CDR3 is CASKVGESSQETQYF. CDR3 bases: TGTGCCAGCAAGGTCGGGGAAAGTTCCCAAGAGACCCAGTACTTC.

This sequence joins TRBV6-5 and TRBJ1-5; D is uncertain. CDR1 and CDR2 from the germline V gene are MNHEY and SVGAGI. There are 12 residues in the CDR3. Trimming removed 4 bases at V and 4 bases at J, with 5 bases between. The CDR3 loop is CASSSLNQPQHF. The DNA for the CDR3 is TGTGCCAGCAGTTCTCTAAATCAGCCCCAGCATTTT.

This sequence joins TRBV5-4 and TRBJ2-7; maybe TRBD2 (6 bases). The CDR3 contains 15 residues. CDR1 SGHNT and CDR2 YYREEE come from the germline V gene (reference sequence). V gave up 4 bases and J gave up 7 bases, with 21 bases separating them. CDR3 amino acids: CASSPGGLGRREQYF. CDR3 bases: TGTGCCAGCAGCCCAGGAGGGCTAGGCCGTCGGGAGCAGTACTTC.

The V call is TRBV7-2, the J call TRBJ1-2, with 7 bases that match TRBD1. The CDR3 loop spans 16 amino acids. J gave up 4 bases and V 6 bases, and 14 bases lay outside the gene matches. Germline lookup yields CDR1 SGHTA and CDR2 FQGNSA. CDR3 in amino acids: CASRDDRVRSSYGYTF. The DNA for the CDR3 is TGTGCCAGCAGGGACGACAGGGTTAGGTCTTCCTATGGCTACACCTTC.

This chain joins TRBV9 and TRBJ2-7; 10 bases agree with TRBD2. V lost 0 bases, J lost 6 bases, and 6 bases stayed unmatched. The germline V gene encodes CDR1 SGDLS and CDR2 YYNGEE. The CDR3 sequence is 15 residues long. CDR3 DNA sequence: TGTGCCAGCAGCGTAGACGCGCTAGCGGGAGCCGAGCAGTACTTC. Translation: CASSVDALAGAEQYF.

The chain recombines TRBV27 with TRBJ2-7; D remains unclear. The CDR3 is 13 amino acids. The V gene lost 1 base and the J gene lost 6 bases, with 10 bases spanning the gap. CDR1 and CDR2 (germline): MNHEY, SMNVEV (reference sequence). DNA for the CDR3: TGTGCCAGCAGTTTATTTGCCAGTTCCGAGCAGTACTTC. Translated: CASSLFASSEQYF.

This clone appeared once. The chain uses TRBV19 and TRBJ2-7, with 12 bases that match TRBD1. The CDR3 length is 15 residues. V trimming: 6 bases; J trimming: 5 bases; junction bases outside the gene matches: 8. Germline lookup yields CDR1 LNHDA and CDR2 SQIVND (reference sequence). CDR3 residues: CASSAGDRGPNEQYF. CDR3 DNA sequence: TGTGCCAGTAGCGCCGGGGACAGGGGGCCGAACGAGCAGTACTTC.

J is TRBJ2-7 and V is TRBV4-1; tentative D call: TRBD1 (7 bases). There are 14 residues in the CDR3. CDR1 MGHRA and CDR2 YSYEKL come from the germline V gene. Trimming took 0 bases from V and 4 from J, leaving 10 bases between them. The CDR3 protein is CASSQEAGGYEQYF. The CDR3 DNA reads TGCGCCAGCAGCCAAGAGGCAGGGGGGTACGAGCAGTACTTC.

The chain is built from TRBV4-2 and TRBJ2-7, with 10 bases fitting TRBD1. Germline V lookup: CDR1 LGHNA, CDR2 YNFKEQ. The CDR3 is made up of 17 amino acids. V dropped 1 base and J dropped 2; count of bases not matched to a gene: 8. As DNA, the CDR3 is TGTGCCAGCAGCCAAGCGGGACAGGGGATTTTGGCCTACGAGCAGTACTTC. It specifies CASSQAGQGILAYEQYF.